Following are 9 T cell receptor beta chains from one sample sequenced in a study of CD8 T cells in ankylosing spondylitis. In TCRdb, the 5' RACE reads were re-called with MiXCR into one record per CDR3 protein. Of fewer than 200,000 distinct CDR3 sequences in the sample, around 16% are singletons; the top ten hold over 7%. Input material: blood, either unsorted or a sorted T cell fraction (not recorded which). Receptor source: a male donor with ankylosing spondylitis or in good health (not recorded which).

This clonotype was seen ten or more times. This rearrangement joins TRBV20-1 to TRBJ1-2; unclear D gene. The CDR3 covers 13 residues. Germline CDR1 DFQATT, CDR2 SNEGSKA (reference sequence). Trimming left V 3 bases short and J 3 bases short, with 11 bases between. The CDR3 spells CSASHGIDYGYTF. The CDR3 region has the DNA TGCAGTGCTAGTCACGGGATCGACTATGGCTACACCTTC.

This clonotype was counted at least ten times. V gene TRBV5-5 combines with J gene TRBJ2-2; no firm D call. This CDR3 spans 13 amino acids. V was trimmed by 0 bases and J by 6 bases, leaving 6 bases between them. Germline CDR1 reads SGHKS; CDR2 reads YYEKEE (reference sequence). Here the CDR3 DNA reads TGTGCCAGCAGCTTGGCGTTTCCCGGGGAGCTGTTTTTT. This translates into CASSLAFPGELFF.

The chain uses TRBV19 and TRBJ1-2; D gene uncertain. CDR1 and CDR2 from the germline V gene are LNHDA and SQIVND (reference sequence). This CDR3 has 16 residues. Trimming cost V 7 bases and J 3 bases, with 21 bases left between them. The CDR3 nucleotides are TGTGCCAGTACCCCAGGAAGTCGCCCGAGGGACTATGGCTACACCTTC. Translating it yields CASTPGSRPRDYGYTF.

V is TRBV5-1 and J is TRBJ2-1, with 7 bases lining up with TRBD2. Trimming removed 4 bases from V and 5 bases from J; junction bases left unmatched: 9. CDR3 length: 15 residues. Germline CDR1 reads SGHRS; CDR2 reads YFSETQ. CDR3 amino acids: CASSLRTSGNNEQFF. DNA of the CDR3: TGCGCCAGCAGCCTGCGGACTAGTGGAAACAATGAGCAGTTCTTC. The full variable domain, rest sourced from reference TRBV5-1 and TRBJ2-1, is KAGVTQTPRYLIKTRGQQVTLSCSPISGHRSVSWYQQTPGQGLQFLFEYFSETQRNKGNFPGRFSGRQFSNSRSEMNVSTLELGDSALYLCASSLRTSGNNEQFFGPGTRLTVL.

This clonotype has at least ten counts. CDR3 sequence reads: CASIPGLGTEAFF. The CDR3 DNA follows: TGTGCCAGTATCCCGGGGTTGGGCACTGAAGCTTTCTTT. The chain uses TRBV19 and TRBJ1-1; D gene ambiguous. V lost 7 bases and J lost 4, with 13 bases in between. The CDR3 is made up of 13 amino acids. Germline values: CDR1 LNHDA, CDR2 SQIVND (reference sequence).

This clonotype was seen at least ten times. The V call is TRBV5-1, the J call TRBJ2-3; D is uncertain. This CDR3 contains 12 residues. Germline lookup yields CDR1 SGHRS and CDR2 YFSETQ. Trimming shortened V by 4 bases and J by 5 bases, and 8 bases separated the two germline ends. The CDR3 sequence: CASSLIRDTQYF. In DNA form, the CDR3 reads TGCGCCAGCAGCCTAATTCGAGATACGCAGTATTTT.

The sample holds many counts of this clonotype. The V gene is TRBV28, the J gene TRBJ2-3; TRBD2 agrees at 13 bases. The germline V gene has CDR1 MDHEN and CDR2 SYDVKM. The CDR3 consists of 15 residues. V was pared by 8 bases and J by 7 bases, with 9 bases of the junction left unmatched. The CDR3 region is CASVGGTSGKNTQYF. DNA for the CDR3: TGTGCCAGCGTAGGGGGGACTAGCGGGAAAAATACGCAGTATTTT.

The rearrangement uses TRBV20-1 and TRBJ1-1; D remains unclear. Per germline, CDR1 DFQATT and CDR2 SNEGSKA (reference sequence). Trimming removed 3 bases from V and 1 base from J, with 9 bases in between. The CDR3 length is 13 residues. Here the CDR3 DNA reads TGCAGTGCTAGCCACGGTCCGAACACTGAAGCTTTCTTT. It is translated as CSASHGPNTEAFF.

This clonotype was seen more than once but under ten times. V is TRBV28 and J is TRBJ2-7; D gene ambiguous. The CDR3 is made up of 14 amino acids. Per germline, CDR1 MDHEN and CDR2 SYDVKM. The germline V and J ends were trimmed by 5 bases and 2 bases, with 13 bases remaining between them. The chain's CDR3 is CASSPRTVTYEQYF. DNA for the CDR3: TGTGCCAGCAGTCCTCGGACGGTCACCTACGAGCAGTACTTC.